This is a list of T cell receptor beta chains from one sample in a study of blood T cells in healthy people across ages. TCRdb processed the 5' RACE reads anew with MiXCR; each CDR3 protein has one entry. The data contain about 730,000 distinct CDR3 sequences, more than 40% of them singletons. The sample consisted of blood. The origin of the receptors is a woman aged 55-75 years in good health. CDR3s include the opening cysteine and the closing phenylalanine or tryptophan. Each record gives: J gene, V gene, D gene, clone size, CDR3 DNA, CDR3 protein. The D gene is left open where the match is weak. Rows give clone size only sometimes, using once, few, many, or a class for an expanded clone.

TRBJ1-1 | TRBV29-1 | NA | once | TGCAGCGTTCAAGGGGTTGGCACTGAAGCTTTCTTT | CSVQGVGTEAFF
TRBJ2-7 | TRBV5-5 | NA | few | TGTGCCAGCAACCTCTTTGGCGGCTACGAGCAGTACTTC | CASNLFGGYEQYF
TRBJ1-4 | TRBV12-3/TRBV12-4 | TRBD1 | NA | TGTGCCAGCAGTTCCTTGGGGACAGGGGGAAAACTGTTTTTT | CASSSLGTGGKLFF
TRBJ1-2 | TRBV12-3/TRBV12-4 | NA | NA | TGTGCCAGCAGTAGGGGAACTAACTATGGCTACACCTTC | CASSRGTNYGYTF
TRBJ2-7 | TRBV5-4 | TRBD1 | NA | TGTGCCAGCAGCGGCAGACAGGGAGTTTCCTACGAGCAGTACTTC | CASSGRQGVSYEQYF
TRBJ2-1 | TRBV5-6 | TRBD1 | NA | TGTGCCGGCAGCTGGGACAGGGGAAATGAGCAGTTCTTC | CAGSWDRGNEQFF
TRBJ2-1 | TRBV20-1 | TRBD2 | NA | TGCAGTGCCAAAAAACTAGCGGGGGGTTACAATGAGCAGTTCTTC | CSAKKLAGGYNEQFF
TRBJ1-6 | TRBV19 | NA | NA | TGTGCCAGTAGTCCGGCGTATTCACCCCTCCACTTT | CASSPAYSPLHF
TRBJ2-7 | TRBV20-1 | NA | once | TGCAGTGCTAGAGGCGGCGAGACCGGGAACGAGCAGTACTTC | CSARGGETGNEQYF
TRBJ2-1 | TRBV4-2 | TRBD2 | NA | TGTGCCAGCAGCCCAGAGCGGGGGGTTGATGAGCAGTTCTTC | CASSPERGVDEQFF
TRBJ2-1 | TRBV21-1 | NA | few | TGTGCCAGCAGGGACTCCCCCCATGAGCAGTTCTTC | CASRDSPHEQFF
TRBJ2-3 | TRBV27 | TRBD2 | many | TGTGCCAGCAGTTCACCCGGGACTAGCGGAACAGATACGCAGTATTTT | CASSSPGTSGTDTQYF